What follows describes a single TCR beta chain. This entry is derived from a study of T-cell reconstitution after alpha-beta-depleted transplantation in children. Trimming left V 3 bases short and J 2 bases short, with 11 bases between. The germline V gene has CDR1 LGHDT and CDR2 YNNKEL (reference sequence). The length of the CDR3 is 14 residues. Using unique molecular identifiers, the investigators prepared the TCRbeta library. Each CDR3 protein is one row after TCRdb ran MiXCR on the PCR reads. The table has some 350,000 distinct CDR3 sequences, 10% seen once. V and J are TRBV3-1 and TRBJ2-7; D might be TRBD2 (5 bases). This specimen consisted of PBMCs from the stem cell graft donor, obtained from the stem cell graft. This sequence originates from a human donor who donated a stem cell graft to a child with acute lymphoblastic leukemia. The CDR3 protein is CASSQFEGPYEQYF. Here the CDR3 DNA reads TGTGCCAGCAGCCAGTTTGAGGGCCCCTACGAGCAGTACTTC.